This T cell receptor (beta chain) stems from a study of identical twins. Study-wide points: The study found excess low generation probability among twin-shared out-of-frame alpha sequences. Clonotypes of the beta chain that were abundant in cord blood carried fewer insertions (memory repertoires showed none).

From the 5' RACE reads, TCRdb called clonotypes with MiXCR, one entry per CDR3 protein. The table shows 450,000 or so distinct CDR3 sequences, with around 18% occurring only once. Ten or more counts support this clonotype. Its antigen is not known. Looked up from germline, CDR1 is SGHRS and CDR2 is YFSETQ. The CDR3 is made up of 12 amino acids. V dropped 3 bases and J dropped 4 bases, with 7 bases sitting between them. The sequenced sample consisted of naive T cells sorted from blood. The source of this sequence is a man aged 45 to 65 in good health. The V call is TRBV5-1, the J call TRBJ1-2; D perhaps matches TRBD1 (6 bases). This CDR3 is CASSSDSYGYTF. The DNA for the CDR3 is TGCGCCAGCAGCTCGGACAGCTATGGCTACACCTTC.